In its sample, the clone carrying this T cell receptor (beta chain) was seen many times. CDR3 size: 14 residues. The germline gives CDR1 SGHAT, CDR2 FQNNGV. Trimming stripped 5 bases from V and 3 bases from J, with 13 bases between. These data are taken from a study of molecular identifiers for immune sequencing clone quantification. TCRdb re-called the PCR reads through MiXCR, storing one row per CDR3 protein. The sample holds fewer than 350,000 distinct CDR3 sequences, over 20% seen once. V usage is TRBV11-2 and J usage is TRBJ2-5, with TRBD2 as a possible D gene (6 bases). The sequenced sample was naive CD8+ T cells from blood, with Jurkat cell RNA spiked in. The subset is: FACS-sorted CD8+CD4-CCR7+CD45RA+ naive T cells. This receptor was identified in a human donor in good health. Some libraries in this study had Jurkat cell RNA spiked in. CDR3 in DNA: TGTGCCAGCAGCCTAGGGACTGGGGAAGAGACCCAGTACTTC. Protein: CASSLGTGEETQYF.